A selection of T cell receptor beta chains follows, all from one sample in a study of T cell responses to AZD1222 COVID-19 vaccine. Only in-frame clones appear in the TCRdb table, and some are missing; sequencing was by immunoSEQ multiplex PCR. The sample consists of about 120,000 clones, roughly 88% of them appearing once. This specimen was peripheral blood, taken 28 days after the second AZD1222 dose. These TCRs come from an adult who received the AZD1222 COVID-19 vaccine. CDR3s include the opening cysteine and the closing phenylalanine or tryptophan. The D gene is left open where the match is weak. Rows give clone size only sometimes, using once, few, many, or a class for an expanded clone.

D,length,V,size,J,DNA,CDR3
NA,15,TRBV4-3,NA,TRBJ1-5,TGCGCCAGCAGCCCAGACAGATATAGCAATCAGCCCCAGCATTTT,CASSPDRYSNQPQHF
NA,13,TRBV6-2/TRBV6-3,NA,TRBJ1-4,TGTGCCAGCAACCCCGGGGTCGGGGAAAAACTGTTTTTT,CASNPGVGEKLFF
NA,14,TRBV5-4,NA,TRBJ1-1,TGTGCCAGCAGCCATACCGGGTGGTACACTGAAGCTTTCTTT,CASSHTGWYTEAFF
NA,12,TRBV19,NA,TRBJ1-1,TGTGCCAGTAGCCCCCGGGACAATGAAGCTTTCTTT,CASSPRDNEAFF
NA,13,TRBV27,NA,TRBJ2-5,TGTGCCAGCAGTTTACGGTCCGGCGAGACCCAGTACTTC,CASSLRSGETQYF
TRBD2,13,TRBV10-3,NA,TRBJ2-1,TGTGCCATCAGGACTAGCGGCTTCGATGAGCAGTTCTTC,CAIRTSGFDEQFF
NA,15,TRBV7-9,once,TRBJ2-3,TGTGCCAGCAGCTTAGCGGTTCTATACACAGATACGCAGTATTTT,CASSLAVLYTDTQYF
NA,12,TRBV29-1,NA,TRBJ2-1,TGCAGCGCCCCCGCTGGGGGCAATGAGCAGTTCTTC,CSAPAGGNEQFF
NA,16,TRBV7-8,NA,TRBJ2-6,TGTGCCAGCAGCTTATCGGGATTCACTGGGGCCAACGTCCTGACTTTC,CASSLSGFTGANVLTF
TRBD1,15,TRBV6-2/TRBV6-3,NA,TRBJ1-2,TGTGCCAGCAGCTCCGGGACAGGGACTTACAGTGGCTACACCTTC,CASSSGTGTYSGYTF
TRBD1,14,TRBV5-6,NA,TRBJ1-1,TGTGCCAGCAGTCTTAGGACAGGGAACACTGAAGCTTTCTTT,CASSLRTGNTEAFF
TRBD1,15,TRBV28,NA,TRBJ1-4,TGTGCCAGCAGCAAAGACAGGGGCAATAATGAAAAACTGTTTTTT,CASSKDRGNNEKLFF
NA,12,TRBV19,NA,TRBJ1-3,TGTGCCAGTGGTGATGGTGGAAACACCATATATTTT,CASGDGGNTIYF
TRBD1,19,TRBV3-1/TRBV3-2,many,TRBJ1-1,TGTGCCAGCAGCCAAGCATACCGCCCCCCGTGGCAGGGGGGGACTGAAGCTTTCTTT,CASSQAYRPPWQGGTEAFF
NA,12,TRBV12-3/TRBV12-4,NA,TRBJ2-7,TGTGCCAGGAAATTACCCGCCTACGAGCAGTACTTC,CARKLPAYEQYF
TRBD1,16,TRBV7-6,NA,TRBJ1-1,TGTGCCAGCAGCTTCGGCCAGGGGGCTACGAACACTGAAGCTTTCTTT,CASSFGQGATNTEAFF
NA,13,TRBV2,NA,TRBJ1-3,TGTGCCAGCAGCGGTGATACTGGAAACACCATATATTTT,CASSGDTGNTIYF
NA,13,TRBV19,once,TRBJ2-4,TGTGCCAGCCTTCAGGATGAAGGGAACATTCAGTACTTC,CASLQDEGNIQYF
NA,17,TRBV19,NA,TRBJ1-4,TGTGCCAGTAGTAACCGGGACACAGACGCAACTAATGAAAAACTGTTTTTT,CASSNRDTDATNEKLFF
TRBD1,16,TRBV6-2/TRBV6-3,NA,TRBJ1-5,TGTGCCAGCAGTACCCGGACAGGGAAGAGCAATCAGCCCCAGCATTTT,CASSTRTGKSNQPQHF
TRBD1,19,TRBV7-7,NA,TRBJ1-6,TGTGCTAGCAGCTTAGGTTGGGACAGGTCTGACTTCTATAATTCACCCCTCCACTTT,CASSLGWDRSDFYNSPLHF
TRBD1,15,TRBV7-9,once,TRBJ1-6,TGTGCCAGCAGCAAGGGACAGGGACTTAATTCACCCCTCCACTTT,CASSKGQGLNSPLHF
NA,14,TRBV19,NA,TRBJ1-1,TGTGCCAGTAGGCCAGGGGACATAAACACTGAAGCTTTCTTT,CASRPGDINTEAFF
NA,13,TRBV6-6,NA,TRBJ2-7,TGTGCCAGCAGCCCCGGACCTTTAGACGAGCAGTACTTC,CASSPGPLDEQYF
TRBD2,16,TRBV5-4,NA,TRBJ2-3,TGTGCCAGCAGCCTCGGACTAGCGGGGGTTGAAGATACGCAGTATTTT,CASSLGLAGVEDTQYF
NA,14,TRBV6-5,NA,TRBJ1-5,TGTGCCAGCAGCTCTAGACTCGGGGTCCAGCCCCAGCATTTT,CASSSRLGVQPQHF